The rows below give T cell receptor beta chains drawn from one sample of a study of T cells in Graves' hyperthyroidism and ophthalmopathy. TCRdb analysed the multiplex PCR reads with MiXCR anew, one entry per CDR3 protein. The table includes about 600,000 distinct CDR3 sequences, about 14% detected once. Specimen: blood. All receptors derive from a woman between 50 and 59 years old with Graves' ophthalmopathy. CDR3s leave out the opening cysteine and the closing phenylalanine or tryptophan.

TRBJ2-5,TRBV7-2,ASSPSRGQETQY
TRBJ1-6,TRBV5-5,ASSGANSPLH
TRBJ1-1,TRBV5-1,ASSPGRDTEAF
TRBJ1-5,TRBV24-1,ATSVWTGFNQPQH
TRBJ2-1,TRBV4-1,ASSQDLNRGNEQF
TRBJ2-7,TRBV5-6,ASSLGQFDYLTYEQY
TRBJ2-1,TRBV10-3,AISGAGQGVVEQF
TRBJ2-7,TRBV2,ASRPGQDFYEQY
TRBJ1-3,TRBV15,ATSRDGGAGNTIY
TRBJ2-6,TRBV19,ASSRSGPSGANVLT
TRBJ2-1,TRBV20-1,SAFPTRPRAYNEQF
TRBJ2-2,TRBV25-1,ASSEFQRTSGPTNTGELF
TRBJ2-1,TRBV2,ASVWTSGTNEQF
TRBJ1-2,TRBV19,ASSIRGLLYGYT
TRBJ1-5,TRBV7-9,ASSLDGRAQH
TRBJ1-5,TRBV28,ASSSYGTDIYSNQPQH
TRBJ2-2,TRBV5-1,ASSFPGGTGELF
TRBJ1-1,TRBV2,ASSTGTGMNTEAF
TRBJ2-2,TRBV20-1,SARKGSWDTGELF
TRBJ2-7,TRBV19,ASSAGTGGYEQY
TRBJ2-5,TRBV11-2,ASSLSGQPSLSSGFQETQY
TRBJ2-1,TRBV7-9,ASSRRGPGDNEQF
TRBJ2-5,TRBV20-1,SAKEGPETQY
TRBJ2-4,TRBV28,ASNGAAKNIQY
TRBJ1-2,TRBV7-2,ASSSRQHYGYT
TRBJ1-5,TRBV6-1,ASSEAGQSLNQPQH
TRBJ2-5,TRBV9,ASSMLAEETQY
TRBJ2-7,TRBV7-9,ASSQGAGSYEQY
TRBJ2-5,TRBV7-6,ASSLVCTSGSIETQY
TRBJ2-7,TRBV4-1,ASSQGFSQGAKEQY
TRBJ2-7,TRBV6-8,ASSYCLPSDLLLSSFSYEQY
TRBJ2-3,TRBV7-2,ASSSRLAGNTDTQY